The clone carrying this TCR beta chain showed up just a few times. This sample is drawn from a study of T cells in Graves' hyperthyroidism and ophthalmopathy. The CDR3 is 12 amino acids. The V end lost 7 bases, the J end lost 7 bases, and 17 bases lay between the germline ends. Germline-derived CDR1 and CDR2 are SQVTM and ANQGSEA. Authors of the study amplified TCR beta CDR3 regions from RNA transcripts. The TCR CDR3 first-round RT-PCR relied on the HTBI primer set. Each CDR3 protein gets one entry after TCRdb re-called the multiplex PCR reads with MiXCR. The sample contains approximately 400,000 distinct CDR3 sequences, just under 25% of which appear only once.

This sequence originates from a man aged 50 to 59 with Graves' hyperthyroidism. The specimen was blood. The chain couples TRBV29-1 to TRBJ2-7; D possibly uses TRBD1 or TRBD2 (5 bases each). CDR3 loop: CSARDEHGEQYF. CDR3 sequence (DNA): TGCAGCGCTCGGGACGAGCACGGAGAGCAGTACTTC.